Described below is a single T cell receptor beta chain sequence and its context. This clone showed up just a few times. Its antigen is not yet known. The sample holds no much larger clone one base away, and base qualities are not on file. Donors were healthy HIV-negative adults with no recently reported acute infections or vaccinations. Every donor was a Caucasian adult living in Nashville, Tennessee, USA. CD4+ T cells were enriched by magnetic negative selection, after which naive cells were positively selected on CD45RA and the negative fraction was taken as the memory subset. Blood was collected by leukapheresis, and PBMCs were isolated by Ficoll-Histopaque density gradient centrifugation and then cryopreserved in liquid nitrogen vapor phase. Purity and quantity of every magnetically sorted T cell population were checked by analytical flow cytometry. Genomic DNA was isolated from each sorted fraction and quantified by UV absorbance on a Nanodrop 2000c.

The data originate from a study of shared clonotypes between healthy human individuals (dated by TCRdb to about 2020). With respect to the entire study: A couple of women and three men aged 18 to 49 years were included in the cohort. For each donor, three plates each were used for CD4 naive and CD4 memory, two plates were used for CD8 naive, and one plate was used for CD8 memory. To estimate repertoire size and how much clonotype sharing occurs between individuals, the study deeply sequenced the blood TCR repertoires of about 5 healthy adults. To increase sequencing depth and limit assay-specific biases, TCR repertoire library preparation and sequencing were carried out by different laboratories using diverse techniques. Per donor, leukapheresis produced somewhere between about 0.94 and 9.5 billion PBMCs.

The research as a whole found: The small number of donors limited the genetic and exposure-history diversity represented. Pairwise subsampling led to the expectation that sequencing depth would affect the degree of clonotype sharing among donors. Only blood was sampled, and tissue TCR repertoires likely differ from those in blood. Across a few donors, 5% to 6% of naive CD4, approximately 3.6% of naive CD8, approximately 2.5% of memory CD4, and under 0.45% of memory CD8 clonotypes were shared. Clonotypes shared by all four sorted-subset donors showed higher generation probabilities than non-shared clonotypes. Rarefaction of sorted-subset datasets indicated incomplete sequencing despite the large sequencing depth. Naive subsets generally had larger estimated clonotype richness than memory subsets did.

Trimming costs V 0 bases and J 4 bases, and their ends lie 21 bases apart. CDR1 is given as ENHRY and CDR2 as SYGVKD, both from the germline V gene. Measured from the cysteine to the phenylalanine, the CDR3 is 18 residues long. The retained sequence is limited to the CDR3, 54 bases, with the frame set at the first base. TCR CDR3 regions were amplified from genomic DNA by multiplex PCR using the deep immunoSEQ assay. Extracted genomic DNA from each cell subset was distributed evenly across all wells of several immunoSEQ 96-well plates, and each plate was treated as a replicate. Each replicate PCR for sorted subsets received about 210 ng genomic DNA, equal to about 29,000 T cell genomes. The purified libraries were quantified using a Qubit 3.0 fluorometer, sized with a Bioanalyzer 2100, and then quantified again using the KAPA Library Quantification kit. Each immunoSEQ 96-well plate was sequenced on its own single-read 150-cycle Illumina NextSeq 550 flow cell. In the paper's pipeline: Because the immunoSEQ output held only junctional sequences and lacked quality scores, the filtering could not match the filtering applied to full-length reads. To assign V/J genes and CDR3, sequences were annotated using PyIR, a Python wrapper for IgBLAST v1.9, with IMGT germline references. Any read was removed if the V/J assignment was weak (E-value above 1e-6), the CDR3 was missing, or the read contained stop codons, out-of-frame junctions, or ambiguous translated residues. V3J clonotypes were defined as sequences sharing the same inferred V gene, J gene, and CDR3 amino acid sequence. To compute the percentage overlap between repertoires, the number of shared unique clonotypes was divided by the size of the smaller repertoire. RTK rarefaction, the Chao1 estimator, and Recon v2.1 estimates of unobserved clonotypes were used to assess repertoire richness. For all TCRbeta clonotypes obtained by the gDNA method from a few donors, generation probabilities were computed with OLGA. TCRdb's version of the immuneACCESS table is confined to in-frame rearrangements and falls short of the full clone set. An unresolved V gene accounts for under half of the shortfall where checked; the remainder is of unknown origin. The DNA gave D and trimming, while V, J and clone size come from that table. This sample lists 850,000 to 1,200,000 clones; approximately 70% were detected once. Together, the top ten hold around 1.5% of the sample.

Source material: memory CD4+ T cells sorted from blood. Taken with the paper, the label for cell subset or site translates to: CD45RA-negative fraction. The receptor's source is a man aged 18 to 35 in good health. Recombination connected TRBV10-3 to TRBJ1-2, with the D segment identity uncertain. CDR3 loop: CAISESSTTEGSVYGYTF. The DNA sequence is TGTGCCATCAGTGAGTCCTCCACAACGGAAGGTTCTGTCTATGGCTACACCTTC.